This TCR beta chain emerged from a study of blood T cell repertoires in COVID-19. In the study overall: Sources were T cells, B-cell-depleted T cells, or PBMCs; the material itself was cDNA or gDNA.

The assay was immunoSEQ multiplex PCR, and TCRdb's table has in-frame clones only and misses some. The repertoire consists of about 180,000 clones, with about 88% occurring once and the leading ten covering roughly 10%. Trimming cost V 6 bases and J 8 bases; bases outside gene matches: 7. The CDR3 covers 14 residues. Germline V gene sequence: CDR1 SNHLY, CDR2 FYNNEI. The TCR sequence derives from a woman aged 18-29 years who had recovered from COVID-19. The rearrangement links TRBV2 to TRBJ1-4, with TRBD1 matching over 9 bases. Sample: PBMCs or T cells enriched from blood (not recorded which). DNA of the CDR3: TGTGCCAGCAGCCGAGACAGGGGGGGGGAAAAACTGTTTTTT. Residues: CASSRDRGGEKLFF.